The clone carrying this TCR beta chain was counted once. The data are from a study of control samples from healthy donors and cancer patients. Libraries were prepared by immunoSEQ multiplex PCR; TCRdb keeps only in-frame clonotypes and omits some of them. The sample has 150,000 to 200,000 clones; roughly 89% are singletons. This CDR3 has 16 amino acids. From germline, CDR1 is KGHSH and CDR2 LQKENI. V was trimmed by 2 bases and J by 0 bases, leaving 13 bases between them. The sample taken for sequencing was blood. This chain joins TRBV18 and TRBJ1-1, with D hard to call. The sequence derives from a woman aged 25 to 45 in good health. The CDR3 protein is CASSPAGGPVNTEAFF. The CDR3 DNA follows: TGTGCCAGCTCACCAGCGGGAGGGCCGGTGAACACTGAAGCTTTCTTT.